A selection of T cell receptor beta chains follows, all from one sample in a study of Ad26.COV2.S vaccination and SARS-CoV-2 variants. Measured with immunoSEQ multiplex PCR; TCRdb has only the in-frame clones, and not every one. The table records hundreds of thousands of clones, 92% of them present only once. The sequencing used peripheral blood, collected after recovery from COVID-19. The source of these receptors is a human donor who had recovered from COVID-19. Both conserved end residues are part of each CDR3. Fields, in order: V gene, clone size, D gene, CDR3 protein. D genes are given only for firm matches. Clone size is given for some rows only: seen once, a few or many times, or a class if the clone is expanded.

TRBV20-1	.	.	CSAGGDETQYF
TRBV2	.	.	CASPNTEAFF
TRBV27	.	.	CASSLTGAYGYTF
TRBV6-5	.	.	CASGGTYGYTF
TRBV10-2	.	TRBD1	CASSEPGQGAGGELFF
TRBV13	.	.	CASSYRGEKLFF
TRBV6-5	.	.	CASSWGGSGNTIYF
TRBV18	.	.	CASSPPSGYGYTF
TRBV9	.	TRBD1	CASSVEGRGIEKLFF
TRBV11-3	.	.	CASSLTMNTEAFF
TRBV7-2	.	TRBD1	CASSLGLGQLNTEAFF
TRBV14	few	TRBD1	CASSHGQGRGYTF
TRBV4-3	.	.	CASSQVGRGETQYF
TRBV5-4	.	.	CASSQSGGLTPQYNSPLHF
TRBV5-4	.	TRBD1	CASSADRGRNEKLFF
TRBV3-1/TRBV3-2	.	.	CASSQDLTGKETQYF
TRBV7-8	once	.	CASSLDSYQPQHF
TRBV2	once	.	CASSEARGHGYTF
TRBV7-8	.	TRBD1	CASTQVGRGGFRNQPQHF
TRBV7-9	.	.	CASNPAGRNYGYTF
TRBV6-5	.	TRBD1	CASTQTGTGPSPLHF
TRBV4-1	.	.	CASSHDSFTDTQYF
TRBV19	.	TRBD2	CASSSGAASGQETQYF
TRBV24-1	.	TRBD1	CATSGNHRGSEQFF